These T cell receptor beta chains were read from a single sample in a study of T cells in localized non-small cell lung cancer. The assay was immunoSEQ multiplex PCR, and TCRdb's table has in-frame clones only and misses some. Of some 25,000 clones in the sample, 90% to 95% are singletons; the top ten hold roughly 2.6%. Material: peripheral blood, obtained before any cancer treatment. These receptors came from a woman aged 35 to 75 with stage I lung adenocarcinoma. Each CDR3 is given with its conserved first and last residue.

TRBJ2-1 | TRBV5-4 | CASSPGLAGYNEQFF
TRBJ2-1 | TRBV4-1 | CASSPRTSGRLSYNEQFF
TRBJ1-1 | TRBV10-2 | CASEGQGAASEAFF
TRBJ2-1 | TRBV15 | CATSLTPGDEQFF
TRBJ2-1 | TRBV19 | CASTPSGTGFYNEQFF
TRBJ1-2 | TRBV2 | CASSVGQGVDGYTF
TRBJ1-5 | TRBV9 | CASSVSLQPQHF
TRBJ1-6 | TRBV28 | CASSLRGTGDPPLHF
TRBJ2-7 | TRBV28 | CASSHTGTGGYEQYF
TRBJ2-7 | TRBV29-1 | CSVGTVLTYEQYF
TRBJ2-1 | TRBV29-1 | CSVESALGPRLLF
TRBJ2-2 | TRBV5-6 | CASSWTERSGELFF
TRBJ2-7 | TRBV30 | CAWAGRVSVSSYEQYF
TRBJ1-5 | TRBV27 | CASSRVSGNQPQHF
TRBJ1-3 | TRBV28 | CASSPMGSGNTIYF
TRBJ2-1 | TRBV29-1 | CSVEGGDNEQFF
TRBJ2-2 | TRBV18 | CASSPGTSGRGTGELFF
TRBJ2-1 | TRBV9 | CASSLLAGVTSSYNEQFF
TRBJ2-1 | TRBV2 | CASSGGSSSYNEQFF
TRBJ1-1 | TRBV7-2 | CASSSGGGATEAFF
TRBJ1-5 | TRBV19 | CASSIPGTQQPQHF
TRBJ2-3 | TRBV2 | CASRAGTANTDTQYF
TRBJ2-3 | TRBV28 | CASSNMDWSVTDTQYF
TRBJ2-1 | TRBV7-9 | CASSLASGGVLAEEQFF
TRBJ1-5 | TRBV4-1 | CASSPYPRGQSNQPQHF
TRBJ2-1 | TRBV7-2 | CASSLASIDNEQFF
TRBJ2-3 | TRBV14 | CASSQAGYTQYF
TRBJ1-2 | TRBV5-5 | CASSVLEEGYTF
TRBJ1-2 | TRBV13 | CASSFDISGYTF
TRBJ1-1 | TRBV4-2 | CASSQDTVGFRTEAFF
TRBJ2-1 | TRBV10-1 | CASSADARVLLGGSYNEQFF
TRBJ2-7 | TRBV4-2 | CASSQGIQLYEQYF
TRBJ2-1 | TRBV20-1 | CSAFLSGRQFF
TRBJ2-5 | TRBV28 | CASSRGGETQYF
TRBJ1-4 | TRBV4-1 | CASSQRFPGVVGEKLFF
TRBJ1-3 | TRBV25-1 | CASSDPHRGSGNTIYF
TRBJ2-2 | TRBV7-9 | CASSLFGELFF
TRBJ2-1 | TRBV6-1 | CASSEMTSGYNEQFF